A selection of T cell receptor beta chains follows, all from one sample in a study of blood T cell repertoires in COVID-19. Assay used: immunoSEQ multiplex PCR; TCRdb lists only in-frame clones, some missing. Here the sample spans fewer than 250,000 clones, 84% being singletons. The sequenced material came from PBMCs or T cells enriched from blood (not recorded which). These receptors were taken from a man in his sixties who had recovered from COVID-19. Both conserved end residues are part of each CDR3. The order of the fields is J gene, V gene, CDR3 protein.

TRBJ1-5	TRBV10-3	CATGYGSVQPQHF
TRBJ1-1	TRBV5-6	CASTSGWRGTDTEAFF
TRBJ1-1	TRBV18	CASSPRPSEYTEAFF
TRBJ1-6	TRBV6-1	CASSETRGGNSPLHF
TRBJ1-1	TRBV7-8	CASSPHLVPGGSDTEAFF
TRBJ2-7	TRBV5-4	CASSFLSGTGGEQYF
TRBJ2-7	TRBV3-1/TRBV3-2	CASSQVAGGAYEQYF
TRBJ2-2	TRBV19	CASRRTGLNTGELFF
TRBJ1-1	TRBV18	CASSPPSGDRVEAFF
TRBJ1-2	TRBV5-6	CASSPGPGYGYTF
TRBJ2-2	TRBV5-1	CASSPQTANTGELFF
TRBJ2-7	TRBV29-1	CSVGGQGAYEQYF
TRBJ2-1	TRBV7-3	CASSSPGGQYNEQFF
TRBJ2-1	TRBV7-2	CASSSPLAGGSNEQFF
TRBJ1-5	TRBV4-3	CASSQDGRDRPQHF
TRBJ1-1	TRBV18	CASSPTGSNTEAFF
TRBJ1-1	TRBV7-8	CASNGVRMNTEAFF
TRBJ1-3	TRBV9	CASSEDRFSSGNTIYF
TRBJ2-1	TRBV12-5	CASGLPRQVIYNEQFF
TRBJ1-2	TRBV29-1	CSVRTGPNYGYTF
TRBJ1-2	TRBV5-8	CASSLFIRGQGSSSNYGYTF
TRBJ1-3	TRBV6-1	CASSEAVGESGNTIYF
TRBJ2-7	TRBV7-2	CASSLEGTGVREQYF
TRBJ1-5	TRBV3-1/TRBV3-2	CASSPRGVNQPQHF
TRBJ1-2	TRBV30	CAWSVPGEGNYGYTF